The clone carrying this T cell receptor (beta chain) was seen only a few times. Its cognate antigen is unknown. This specimen belongs to a study of T cell responses to AZD1222 COVID-19 vaccine. The CDR3 contains 18 residues. Germline CDR1 SGHVS, CDR2 FQNEAQ. V shed 5 bases and J shed 0 bases, with 20 bases lying between them. Sequencing was performed with immunoSEQ multiplex PCR; in TCRdb, only in-frame clones are kept and a portion is missing. The sample has 100,000 to 150,000 clones; just over 85% are singletons. Findings of the study overall: Spike regions recognized by vaccine-associated CD4 TCRs spanned the protein, led by 160-218 and 743-854.

The clonotype originates from an adult in good health. Sequencing was performed on peripheral blood, taken on day 0 of AZD1222 vaccination. V usage is TRBV7-8 and J usage is TRBJ2-4, with D perhaps matching TRBD2 (6 bases). In DNA form, the CDR3 reads TGTGCCAGCAGCACCCGGACGAAACTGGGGGGAGCCAAAAACATTCAGTACTTC. It yields the protein CASSTRTKLGGAKNIQYF.